These T cell receptor beta chains were read from a single sample in a study of blood T cell repertoires in COVID-19. Sequencing used immunoSEQ multiplex PCR; TCRdb keeps in-frame clones, though not all of them. This repertoire shows around 7,000 clones, approximately 91% found once; its top ten account for roughly 17%. Material for sequencing was peripheral blood. Receptors originate from a human donor in a cohort sampled during active COVID-19. Both conserved end residues are part of each CDR3. The D gene is left open where the match is weak. Clone size, where shown, is once, few, many, or a class for clones that have expanded.

J gene	V gene	clone size	D gene	CDR3 DNA	CDR3 protein
TRBJ1-5	TRBV5-8	once	TRBD1	TGTGCCAGCAGCTTCACAGGGGGGGTTCAGCCCCAGCATTTT	CASSFTGGVQPQHF
TRBJ2-7	TRBV19	-	TRBD1	TGTGCCAGTAGCGACAGGGTAGTCCACGAGCAGTACTTC	CASSDRVVHEQYF
TRBJ1-1	TRBV7-3	-	-	TGTGCCAGCAGCTTCCAGTTTACTGAAGCTTTCTTT	CASSFQFTEAFF
TRBJ2-3	TRBV5-6	-	TRBD2	TGTGCCAGCAGCTCCCGTAGCGGGGGGACAGATACGCAGTATTTT	CASSSRSGGTDTQYF
TRBJ2-7	TRBV5-4	-	TRBD1	TGTGCCAGCAGCGAAACCAGGGGGCTCCACGAGCAGTACTTC	CASSETRGLHEQYF
TRBJ1-2	TRBV18	-	-	TGTGCCAGCTCACCTCAGGCCGATTTTAACTATGGCTACACCTTC	CASSPQADFNYGYTF
TRBJ2-3	TRBV11-2	-	TRBD2	TGTGCCAGCAGCTCGCTAGCGGGACGGGGTCGAAATACGCAGTATTTT	CASSSLAGRGRNTQYF
TRBJ2-7	TRBV7-2	-	-	TGTGCCAGCAGTTTATACAGCCTGCAGTACTTC	CASSLYSLQYF
TRBJ2-7	TRBV6-5	-	TRBD2	TGTGCCAGCAGCCCGGGGGGTGCCGGGGTCGAGCAGTACTTC	CASSPGGAGVEQYF
TRBJ1-2	TRBV28	-	TRBD1	TGTGCCAGCAGCCAACGGACAGGGGCCTATGGCTACACCTTC	CASSQRTGAYGYTF
TRBJ1-3	TRBV10-3	-	-	TGTGCCATCAGTGAGGGGCGGAGCAGCAGGGTGGCGGACACCATATATTTT	CAISEGRSSRVADTIYF
TRBJ2-5	TRBV7-9	-	TRBD2	TGTGCCAGCAGCTTAGATAGCGGGCCAATCGAGACCCAGTACTTC	CASSLDSGPIETQYF
TRBJ2-3	TRBV28	-	TRBD2	TGTGCCAGCAGTTTATACGCTAGCGGTAGCACAGATACGCAGTATTTT	CASSLYASGSTDTQYF
TRBJ2-1	TRBV5-6	-	-	TGTGCCAGCAGCCTGATCGTGACAGGGACTTACAATGAGCAGTTCTTC	CASSLIVTGTYNEQFF
TRBJ2-3	TRBV7-2	-	-	TGTGCCAGCAGCTTAGATCGGGGCACAGATACGCAGTATTTT	CASSLDRGTDTQYF
TRBJ2-5	TRBV7-9	-	TRBD1	TGTGCCAGCAGCTTCTCTACAGGGGGAGAGACCCAGTACTTC	CASSFSTGGETQYF
TRBJ2-7	TRBV5-1	-	TRBD1	TGCGCCAGCAGCTCCCAACGACAGGGGACCTCCTACGAGCAGTACTTC	CASSSQRQGTSYEQYF
TRBJ2-2	TRBV6-6	-	TRBD1	TGTGCCAGCAGGAGGCGACAGGGAGACACCGGGGAGCTGTTTTTT	CASRRRQGDTGELFF
TRBJ1-5	TRBV15	once	-	TGTGCCACCAGCAGGGGGAGAGGGTTGGCAAATCAGCCCCAGCATTTT	CATSRGRGLANQPQHF
TRBJ2-3	TRBV7-6	-	TRBD2	TGTGCCAGCAGCTCACCGGGAGGGATCACAGATACGCAGTATTTT	CASSSPGGITDTQYF
TRBJ1-1	TRBV2	-	TRBD1	TGTGCCAGCAGGAATCAGGGGGTGAACACTGAAGCTTTCTTT	CASRNQGVNTEAFF
TRBJ1-6	TRBV21-1	-	-	TGTGCCAGCAGCCCCCAGATAGGCAGACAAAGCTCCTATAATTCACCCCTCCACTTT	CASSPQIGRQSSYNSPLHF
TRBJ1-3	TRBV5-4	-	-	TGTGCCAGCAGCTTGGAGGGCCAGGGGCCTGGAAACACCATATATTTT	CASSLEGQGPGNTIYF
TRBJ1-1	TRBV18	once	TRBD1	TGTGCCAGCTCTACGGACAGGGCTGAAGCTTTCTTT	CASSTDRAEAFF
TRBJ2-3	TRBV5-1	-	-	TGCGCCAGCAGCTTGTCTAGATCCGCAGATACGCAGTATTTT	CASSLSRSADTQYF
TRBJ2-1	TRBV21-1	-	-	TGTGCCAGCAGCAAGGTCGCGGGAGAGCAGTTCTTC	CASSKVAGEQFF
TRBJ2-5	TRBV4-2	once	TRBD2	TGTGCCAGCAGCCCCTGGACTAGCGGGGGACCCAACCAAGAGACCCAGTACTTC	CASSPWTSGGPNQETQYF
TRBJ1-6	TRBV2	-	-	TGTGCCAGCAGTGGTCCTCGGGGAGGGAATTATAATTCACCCCTCCACTTT	CASSGPRGGNYNSPLHF
TRBJ1-2	TRBV2	-	-	TGTGCCAGCAGTGATCGGCAGGGTTTGGGCTACACCTTC	CASSDRQGLGYTF
TRBJ1-6	TRBV18	once	-	TGTGCCAGCTCAGGGGGGATAGGATCACCCCTCCACTTT	CASSGGIGSPLHF
TRBJ1-6	TRBV28	-	-	TGTGCCAGCAGTAGGGCGTGGGGGCCGGATTCACCCCTCCACTTT	CASSRAWGPDSPLHF
TRBJ2-1	TRBV28	-	TRBD2	TGTGCCAGCAGACGCGGACTAGCGGGAGTATCGAATGAGCAGTTCTTC	CASRRGLAGVSNEQFF
TRBJ2-1	TRBV5-1	-	TRBD2	TGCGCCAGCAGCTCGGGACTAGCGGGAGCCGGTGATGAGCAGTTCTTC	CASSSGLAGAGDEQFF
TRBJ1-1	TRBV2	-	-	TGTGCCAGCAGTGAAAACACGGGGGGTCGCACTGAAGCTTTCTTT	CASSENTGGRTEAFF
TRBJ2-7	TRBV6-2/TRBV6-3	-	TRBD1	TGTGCCAGCAGCCAGGGGACAGCCGAGCAGTACTTC	CASSQGTAEQYF
TRBJ2-3	TRBV4-3	-	-	TGCGCCAGCAGCCAGGGAGGGGGGCCGGGAGATACGCAGTATTTT	CASSQGGGPGDTQYF
TRBJ2-1	TRBV3-1/TRBV3-2	-	TRBD1	TGTGCCAGCGGACAATGGACAGGGGGCAGGAGATACAATGAGCAGTTCTTC	CASGQWTGGRRYNEQFF
TRBJ1-3	TRBV5-1	-	-	TGCGCCAGCAGCCCAGGGTACTCTGGAAACACCATATATTTT	CASSPGYSGNTIYF
TRBJ1-3	TRBV7-2	-	TRBD1	TGTGCCAGCAGGACGACAGGGGCTTCAGCTGGAAACACCATATATTTT	CASRTTGASAGNTIYF
TRBJ2-7	TRBV4-1	-	TRBD2	TGCGCCAGCAGCCAAAGCGGGAGTTTATACGAGCAGTACTTC	CASSQSGSLYEQYF
TRBJ2-2	TRBV12-2	-	-	TGTGCAAGTCGCTCCGAACTAGCCGAGACCGGGGAGCTGTTTTTT	CASRSELAETGELFF
TRBJ1-3	TRBV5-4	-	TRBD1	TGTGCCAGCAGCGGAACAGGGGGCGCAAACTCTGGAAACACCATATATTTT	CASSGTGGANSGNTIYF
TRBJ1-5	TRBV6-2/TRBV6-3	-	-	TGTGCCAGCAGTGGGCAGGGGCGCAATCAGCCCCAGCATTTT	CASSGQGRNQPQHF
TRBJ1-1	TRBV6-2/TRBV6-3	-	TRBD1	TGTGCCAGCAGTTACTCCAGGGACAGCTTGAACACTGAAGCTTTCTTT	CASSYSRDSLNTEAFF
TRBJ2-1	TRBV1	-	-	TGCACCAGCAGCCAAGATCGGGGAGGGCCCCCATCCCGTGATGAGCAGTTCTTC	CTSSQDRGGPPSRDEQFF
TRBJ1-3	TRBV9	-	-	TGTGCCAGCAGCATCAGGGACTCTGGAAACACCATATATTTT	CASSIRDSGNTIYF
TRBJ1-1	TRBV29-1	-	-	TGCAGCGTTGAAGATTTTGGGGCGAACACTGAAGCTTTCTTT	CSVEDFGANTEAFF
TRBJ1-4	TRBV3-1/TRBV3-2	-	-	TGTGCCAGCAGCCAAGTGTCAGACATCATCCTGTTTTTT	CASSQVSDIILFF
TRBJ2-2	TRBV9	-	-	TGTGCCAGCAGCGTAGTAGACAGTAGCACCGGGGAGCTGTTTTTT	CASSVVDSSTGELFF
TRBJ2-1	TRBV19	-	-	TGTGCCAGTAGCCGACCCGGGGGCTCCTACAATGAGCAGTTCTTC	CASSRPGGSYNEQFF
TRBJ2-1	TRBV6-6	-	-	TGTGCCAGCAGTGGGGACTCCCATGAGCAGTTCTTC	CASSGDSHEQFF